One and the same sample provided the 20 T cell receptor beta chains below, sequenced in a study of technical replicates of blood from a few donors. Profiled with immunoSEQ multiplex PCR; TCRdb holds only in-frame clones, not every one. The sample lists about 49,000 clones; 80% to 95% were seen once. The sample consisted of PBMCs. These receptors were taken from a human donor in good health. Some clones in this sample may be carry-over from other donors' samples.

The rearrangement uses TRBV4-2 and TRBJ2-7; 7 bases align to TRBD2. This CDR3 contains 13 residues. Germline assignment: CDR1 LGHNA and CDR2 YNFKEQ. The junction had 4 bases not matched to a gene; V was cut back by 4 bases and J by 4 bases. The CDR3 reads CASSPAGRYEQYF. The CDR3 DNA follows: TGTGCCAGCAGCCCAGCGGGAAGATACGAGCAGTACTTC.

The chain links TRBV10-3 to TRBJ1-2, with a tentative D call TRBD1 (6 bases). V lost 7 bases to trimming and J lost 5 bases, with 11 bases between them. The CDR3 sequence is 12 residues long. Germline-derived CDR1 and CDR2 are ENHRY and SYGVKD. The CDR3 loop reads CAITNREYGYTF. The CDR3 nucleotides are TGTGCCATCACCAACAGGGAGTATGGCTACACCTTC.

The chain carries TRBV18 and TRBJ1-1; D is ambiguous. Germline V lookup: CDR1 KGHSH, CDR2 LQKENI. V gave up 3 bases and J gave up 7 bases, with 12 bases separating them. The CDR3 covers 13 residues. The chain's CDR3 is CASSPFASGEAFF. CDR3 nucleotide sequence: TGTGCCAGCTCACCTTTTGCGTCTGGTGAAGCTTTCTTT.

The chain is built from TRBV6-5 and TRBJ1-1; TRBD1 matches at 8 bases. This CDR3 comprises 16 residues. From germline, CDR1 is MNHEY and CDR2 SVGAGI. Trimming took 4 bases from V and 0 from J; bases not matched to a gene: 7. The CDR3 region has the DNA TGTGCCAGCAGTTCCAGGGGGCTGAACTTGAACACTGAAGCTTTCTTT. It specifies CASSSRGLNLNTEAFF.

The chain recombines TRBV9 with TRBJ2-1; 8 nucleotides align to TRBD2. V lost 2 bases, J lost 2 bases, and 3 bases stayed unmatched. Germline V gene lookup returns CDR1 SGDLS and CDR2 YYNGEE. The CDR3 has 15 residues. CDR3 nucleotide sequence: TGTGCCAGCAGCGTTGGACTAGCCACCTACAATGAGCAGTTCTTC. Protein product: CASSVGLATYNEQFF.

V gene TRBV4-1 combines with J gene TRBJ2-6, with a weak D call TRBD1 (5 bases). CDR3 length: 17 amino acids. Germline V gene data show CDR1 as MGHRA and CDR2 as YSYEKL. V was pared by 5 bases and J by 0 bases, with 14 bases between. The CDR3 nucleotides are TGCGCCAGCAGCTTCACAGGTCTACTCTCTGGGGCCAACGTCCTGACTTTC. Protein: CASSFTGLLSGANVLTF.

This clone was observed a handful of times. The gene calls are TRBV11-2 and TRBJ2-1, with 7 bases lining up with TRBD1. Germline CDR1 is SGHAT and CDR2 is FQNNGV. V dropped 1 base and J dropped 5; count of bases not matched to a gene: 8. This CDR3 spans 16 amino acids. CDR3 nucleotide sequence: TGTGCCAGCAGCTTAGGGGGGTGGGACAGCAACAATGAGCAGTTCTTC. Encoded protein: CASSLGGWDSNNEQFF.

The chain couples TRBV30 to TRBJ2-3, with 7 nucleotides matching TRBD2. Germline values: CDR1 GTSNPN, CDR2 SVGIG (reference sequence). V lost 4 bases and J lost 0; bases outside the gene matches: 7. CDR3 length: 15 amino acids. In nucleotides, the CDR3 is TGTGCCTGGAAAACTCTAGCGGAGAGCACAGATACGCAGTATTTT. Amino acid sequence: CAWKTLAESTDTQYF.

V gene TRBV6-6 combines with J gene TRBJ1-2, with 9 bases that match TRBD1. This CDR3 spans 13 amino acids. Germline lookup yields CDR1 MNHNY and CDR2 SVGAGI (reference sequence). V trimming: 8 bases; J trimming: 4 bases; junction bases outside the gene matches: 5. The DNA of the CDR3 is TGTGCCAGCGACCAGACAGGGGGCTATGGCTACACCTTC. This translates into CASDQTGGYGYTF.

The chain combines TRBV7-9 with TRBJ2-7; 12 bases are shared with TRBD2. This CDR3 is built from 15 residues. Per the germline V gene, CDR1 is SEHNR and CDR2 is FQNEAQ (reference sequence). J gave up 0 bases and V 7 bases, and 4 bases lay outside the gene matches. For the CDR3, the DNA is TGTGCCAGCACCTCGACTAGCGGGAGCTCCTACGAGCAGTACTTC. As protein: CASTSTSGSSYEQYF.

On this clone itself: At one end the junction does not follow the germline gene, possibly because of a read error. The chain links TRBV6-1 to TRBJ2-7; the match to TRBD2 covers 7 bases. The CDR3 extends over 15 amino acids. Germline-derived CDR1 and CDR2 are MNHNS and SASEGT. CDR3 sequence reads: CASSERLAGSDEQYF. CDR3 bases: TGTGCCAGCAGTGAAAGACTAGCAGGCTCCGACGAGCAGTACTTC.

The gene calls are TRBV27 and TRBJ2-7, with TRBD2 matching 7 bases. The CDR3 length is 15 residues. Unmatched junction bases numbered 6, after V lost 4 bases and J lost 0 bases. Looked up from germline, CDR1 is MNHEY and CDR2 is SMNVEV (reference sequence). CDR3 sequence: CASSSRGLVSYEQYF. The CDR3 DNA reads as TGTGCCAGCAGTTCCCGCGGACTAGTCTCCTACGAGCAGTACTTC.

V usage is TRBV6-5 and J usage is TRBJ1-1, with D hard to call. The CDR3 is 13 residues long. In germline, CDR1 is MNHEY, CDR2 SVGAGI. The ends were cut back, 8 bases at V and 1 base at J, with 11 bases in the middle. The CDR3 loop reads CASLSPGNTEAFF. CDR3 bases: TGTGCCAGCCTTTCCCCGGGGAACACTGAAGCTTTCTTT.

This rearrangement joins TRBV4-1 to TRBJ1-1; D not certain. In germline, CDR1 is MGHRA, CDR2 YSYEKL. This CDR3 region has 15 residues. V dropped 1 base and J dropped 3 bases, with 12 bases sitting between them. The CDR3 spells CASSQVFAGDTEAFF. In DNA form, the CDR3 reads TGCGCCAGCAGCCAAGTATTTGCGGGAGACACTGAAGCTTTCTTT.

The chain uses TRBV19 and TRBJ1-2; D gene ambiguous. Germline loops: CDR1 LNHDA, CDR2 SQIVND (reference sequence). The V end lost 7 bases, the J end lost 2 bases, and 11 bases lay between the germline ends. This CDR3 region has 13 residues. The DNA for the CDR3 is TGTGCCAGTAAACGGGGAATAAACTATGGCTACACCTTC. Translation gives CASKRGINYGYTF.

V is TRBV14 and J is TRBJ2-7, with a tentative D call TRBD1 (5 bases). There are 13 residues in the CDR3. The ends were cut back, 3 bases at V and 6 bases at J, with 12 bases in the middle. CDR1 is SGHDN and CDR2 is FVKESK in the germline V gene. DNA of the CDR3: TGTGCCAGCAGCCAGGCAGGGTTTGGCGAGCAGTACTTC. This translates into CASSQAGFGEQYF.

The chain recombines TRBV18 with TRBJ1-1; D call uncertain. The V gene's germline CDR1 is KGHSH and CDR2 LQKENI. This CDR3 has 13 residues. Trimming cost V 1 base and J 3 bases, with 6 bases left between them. CDR3 amino acids: CASSPRGDTEAFF. The CDR3 nucleotides are TGTGCCAGCTCACCACGCGGGGACACTGAAGCTTTCTTT.

V usage is TRBV19 and J usage is TRBJ2-7; 7 bases line up with TRBD1. CDR3 length: 15 residues. Germline trimming cut 4 bases from V and 3 bases from J; bases unmatched to any gene: 9. Germline assignment: CDR1 LNHDA and CDR2 SQIVND (reference sequence). This chain's CDR3 is CASSTSGTANYEQYF. In DNA, the CDR3 is TGTGCCAGTAGTACCTCCGGGACAGCGAACTACGAGCAGTACTTC.

V and J are TRBV7-7 and TRBJ2-5; 10 bases align to TRBD2. The V gene's germline CDR1 is SSHAT and CDR2 FNYEAQ (reference sequence). The trim removed 3 bases at V and 5 bases at J, leaving 6 bases unmatched. There are 15 residues in the CDR3. The CDR3 spells CASSFASGSWETQYF. As DNA, the CDR3 is TGTGCCAGCAGCTTTGCTAGCGGGAGCTGGGAGACCCAGTACTTC.

The rearrangement links TRBV19 to TRBJ1-2, with D tentatively TRBD1 (6 bases). The germline CDR1 and CDR2 sequences are LNHDA and SQIVND (reference sequence). V was cut by 4 bases and J by 0 bases, with 12 bases left in between. The CDR3 is made up of 15 amino acids. The CDR3 loop reads CASSSQRQANYGYTF. The DNA of the CDR3 is TGTGCCAGTAGTAGCCAGCGACAGGCTAACTATGGCTACACCTTC.